A single sample is the source of the 18 T cell receptor beta chains below, sequenced in a study of Ad26.COV2.S vaccination and SARS-CoV-2 variants. Libraries were prepared by immunoSEQ multiplex PCR; TCRdb keeps only in-frame clonotypes and omits some of them. The sample yields about 480,000 clones, around 88% seen once. The treatment: around 19 received Ad26.COV2.S at low or high dose, single or two shots; roughly 5 received placebo; per-sample allocation not given. Specimen acquisition occurred on day 63 following the initial vaccine or placebo injection. The source was peripheral blood, collected in a trial of Ad26.COV2.S vaccine versus placebo. The receptors shown here come from a person aged 18 to 65 who received the Ad26.COV2.S COVID-19 vaccine or a placebo.

This rearrangement joins TRBV24-1 to TRBJ1-1, with D tentatively TRBD1 (6 bases). CDR3 length: 15 residues. Germline V lookup: CDR1 KGHDR, CDR2 SFDVKD. The ends were cut back, 6 bases at V and 1 base at J, with 14 bases in the middle. The DNA for the CDR3 is TGTGCCACCAGTAAGGGGGGCAGGGAGAACACTGAAGCTTTCTTT. Its translation is CATSKGGRENTEAFF.

This clone was detected only once. The chain combines TRBV30 with TRBJ1-1; 7 bases are a match to TRBD1. CDR1 is GTSNPN and CDR2 is SVGIG in the germline V gene (reference sequence). With 5 bases clipped from V and 2 bases from J, the junction kept 2 bases outside the gene matches. The CDR3 spans 12 residues. This CDR3 reads CAWDRDNTEAFF. The CDR3 nucleotides are TGTGCCTGGGACAGGGATAACACTGAAGCTTTCTTT.

This clone was observed a single time. This chain uses TRBV5-1 with TRBJ2-7; D unresolved. Germline CDR1 is SGHRS and CDR2 is YFSETQ. This CDR3 contains 15 residues. V shed 0 bases and J shed 5 bases, with 15 bases lying between them. This chain's CDR3 is CASSLGGGRVDEQYF. DNA for the CDR3: TGCGCCAGCAGCTTGGGCGGCGGTAGGGTGGACGAGCAGTACTTC.

This chain links TRBV13 with TRBJ2-5; either TRBD1 or TRBD2 may fit D (5 bases each). There are 15 residues in the CDR3. In germline, CDR1 is PRHDT, CDR2 FYEKMQ (reference sequence). Trimming took 4 bases from V and 7 from J, leaving 19 bases between them. In DNA, the CDR3 is TGTGCCAGCAGCTCAACAGCCGGGACCTCGGGGACCCAGTACTTC. Protein product: CASSSTAGTSGTQYF. The full variable domain, in which reference TRBV13 and TRBJ2-5 provide the parts outside the CDR3, is AAGVIQSPRHLIKEKRETATLKCYPIPRHDTVYWYQQGPGQDPQFLISFYEKMQSDKGSIPDRFSAQQFSDYHSELNMSSLELGDSALYFCASSSTAGTSGTQYFGPGTRLLVL.

The J gene is TRBJ2-7, the V gene TRBV28; D may be TRBD1 or TRBD2 (5 bases each). This CDR3 is 16 amino acids long. Germline V gene sequence: CDR1 MDHEN, CDR2 SYDVKM. The V end was cut by 3 bases, the J end by 0 bases, with 15 bases between. CDR3 region: CASSFPLGGASYEQYF. Written as DNA, the CDR3 is TGTGCCAGCAGTTTTCCCCTTGGGGGAGCCTCCTACGAGCAGTACTTC.

This sequence joins TRBV6-6 and TRBJ2-7, with a weak D call TRBD2 (6 bases). Germline CDR1 and CDR2: MNHNY and SVGAGI (reference sequence). This CDR3 is built from 14 residues. Trimming took 0 bases from V and 2 from J, leaving 8 bases between them. The CDR3 region is CASSYSGGTYEQYF. For the CDR3, the DNA is TGTGCCAGCAGTTACTCGGGAGGCACCTACGAGCAGTACTTC.

In this sample, this clone turned up once. The chain has TRBV27 and TRBJ1-5; unclear D gene. Trimming took off 2 bases at V and 2 bases at J, with 10 bases between the two ends. This CDR3 has 15 amino acids. The germline V gene encodes CDR1 MNHEY and CDR2 SMNVEV (reference sequence). CDR3 sequence: CASSLNLLGNQPQHF. The CDR3 nucleotides read TGTGCCAGCAGTTTAAACTTACTGGGCAATCAGCCCCAGCATTTT.

The V gene is TRBV19, the J gene TRBJ1-4; D ambiguous. V was pared by 4 bases and J by 0 bases, with 12 bases between. The CDR3 is 16 residues long. Germline V gene lookup returns CDR1 LNHDA and CDR2 SQIVND (reference sequence). The CDR3 here is CASSNGRLTTNEKLFF. As DNA, the CDR3 is TGTGCCAGTAGTAATGGCAGACTGACAACTAATGAAAAACTGTTTTTT.

The V gene is TRBV19, the J gene TRBJ2-7; 7 bases line up with TRBD1. The J segment lost 0 bases and the V segment lost 4 bases, leaving 12 bases of the junction unmatched. CDR1 LNHDA and CDR2 SQIVND come from the germline V gene (reference sequence). The CDR3 extends over 17 amino acids. The CDR3 here is CASSTDPSQGYSYEQYF. The CDR3 DNA follows: TGTGCCAGTAGTACGGACCCCTCACAGGGGTACTCCTACGAGCAGTACTTC. The full variable domain, rest sourced from reference TRBV19 and TRBJ2-7, is DGGITQSPKYLFRKEGQNVTLSCEQNLNHDAMYWYRQDPGQGLRLIYYSQIVNDFQKGDIAEGYSVSREKKESFPLTVTSAQKNPTAFYLCASSTDPSQGYSYEQYFGPGTRLTVT.

V gene TRBV27 combines with J gene TRBJ1-2, with TRBD1 matching 10 bases. CDR3 length: 14 residues. After removal of 6 bases from V and 6 bases from J, the junction contained 7 bases not matched to a gene. CDR1 MNHEY and CDR2 SMNVEV come from the germline V gene (reference sequence). The CDR3 DNA follows: TGTGCCAGCAGAGACAGGGGGCGCTTTGATGGCTACACCTTC. This encodes CASRDRGRFDGYTF.

The rearrangement joins TRBV24-1 to TRBJ1-2; possibly TRBD1 for D (5 bases). From germline, CDR1 is KGHDR and CDR2 SFDVKD. The CDR3 is 15 residues long. V shed 2 bases and J shed 5 bases, with 14 bases lying between them. The CDR3 coding sequence is TGTGCCACCAGTGATTCAGGGCTTGGAGGGTATGGCTACACCTTC. Translating gives CATSDSGLGGYGYTF.

V usage is TRBV11-2 and J usage is TRBJ1-1; a possible D gene is TRBD1 (5 bases). CDR3 size: 12 residues. V shed 5 bases and J shed 7 bases, with 11 bases lying between them. Germline V CDR1 and CDR2: SGHAT, FQNNGV. The CDR3: CASSLDRDEAFF. In DNA, the CDR3 is TGTGCCAGCAGCCTCGACAGAGATGAAGCTTTCTTT. Full variable domain (outside the CDR3, taken from reference TRBV11-2 and TRBJ1-1): EAGVAQSPRYKIIEKRQSVAFWCNPISGHATLYWYQQILGQGPKLLIQFQNNGVVDDSQLPKDRFSAERLKGVDSTLKIQPAKLEDSAVYLCASSLDRDEAFFGQGTRLTVV.

This clone has a single count. The same CDR3 can be traced to other DNA sequences in this sample. The V gene is TRBV7-2, the J gene TRBJ1-1; D not resolved. Between the trimmed V and J ends, which lost 1 base and 2 bases, there was a span of 8 bases. Looked up from germline, CDR1 is SGHTA and CDR2 is FQGNSA. There are 14 residues in the CDR3. This chain's CDR3 is CASSLVRANTEAFF. CDR3 DNA sequence: TGTGCCAGCAGCTTAGTTAGGGCAAACACTGAAGCTTTCTTT.

This clone has a single count. V is TRBV2 and J is TRBJ1-2; D is uncertain. Germline V CDR1 and CDR2: SNHLY, FYNNEI. V lost 8 bases and J lost 0, with 10 bases in between. The CDR3 contains 13 residues. The CDR3 region has the DNA TGTGCCAGCCGTGGTCTTACTAACTATGGCTACACCTTC. Protein: CASRGLTNYGYTF.

The J gene is TRBJ2-7, the V gene TRBV5-4; D unclear. Trimming stripped 0 bases from V and 7 bases from J, with 8 bases between. The CDR3 sequence is 12 residues long. Germline CDR1 SGHNT, CDR2 YYREEE (reference sequence). CDR3 loop: CASSLAMEEQYF. The DNA for the CDR3 is TGTGCCAGCAGCTTGGCCATGGAGGAGCAGTACTTC. Together with reference TRBV5-4 and TRBJ2-7, the CDR3 gives the full variable domain: ETGVTQSPTHLIKTRGQQVTLRCSSQSGHNTVSWYQQALGQGPQFIFQYYREEENGRGNFPPRFSGLQFPNYSSELNVNALELDDSALYLCASSLAMEEQYFGPGTRLTVT.

The V call is TRBV6-5, the J call TRBJ2-5, with D hard to call. The CDR3 has 13 residues. CDR1 MNHEY and CDR2 SVGAGI come from the germline V gene. V was clipped by 11 bases and J by 7 bases, with 20 bases between them. The CDR3 is CAGRSLQSGTQYF. CDR3 nucleotide sequence: TGTGCCGGACGCTCCCTACAAAGTGGGACCCAGTACTTC.

The chain links TRBV19 to TRBJ1-1; 8 bases match TRBD1. Germline V gene data show CDR1 as LNHDA and CDR2 as SQIVND (reference sequence). This CDR3 contains 15 residues. The V gene end was trimmed by 7 bases and the J gene end by 3 bases; junction bases not matched to a gene: 10. CDR3 sequence: CASTFGQGWYTEAFF. The CDR3 DNA reads as TGTGCCAGTACCTTCGGACAGGGATGGTACACTGAAGCTTTCTTT.

V and J are TRBV21-1 and TRBJ2-7. TRBV21-1 is a recognized pseudogene. The CDR3 spans 15 residues. The CDR3 spells CASSKDLWILSEQYF. The CDR3 DNA follows: TGTGCCAGCAGCAAAGATTTGTGGATACTCAGCGAGCAGTACTTC.